Listed here are 8 T cell receptor beta chains from one sample, sequenced in a study of T cells expressing NK-cell markers. With the 5' RACE reads reprocessed, TCRdb shows one record per CDR3 protein and no DNA. Here the sample table reports a few hundred thousand distinct CDR3 sequences. Sequencing input: blood T cells: a sorted CD56 or NKG2C T cell subset, CD4+ or CD8+ T cells, or bulk PBMC T cells (not recorded which). These receptors were collected from a man between 18 and 69 years old in good health.

The V gene is TRBV28, the J gene TRBJ2-5; TCRdb names TRBD2, which stays unverified in the absence of DNA. The CDR3 spans 12 residues. Germline assignment: CDR1 MDHEN and CDR2 SYDVKM. This chain's CDR3 is CASSTREGPRYF.

The V call is TRBV7-2, the J call TRBJ2-3. CDR1 and CDR2 (germline): SGHTA, FQGNSA. The length of the CDR3 is 14 residues. Here the CDR3 reads CASSSQANVDTQYF.

V is TRBV5-1 and J is TRBJ2-1; the TCRdb call, TRBD2, lacks DNA for checking. Germline CDR1 and CDR2: SGHRS and YFSETQ. This CDR3 is 16 amino acids long. The CDR3 reads CASSSGLAGGRPEQFF.

The chain couples TRBV9 to TRBJ1-4; absent DNA, TCRdb's TRBD1 call cannot be checked. The germline V gene has CDR1 SGDLS and CDR2 YYNGEE. The CDR3 spans 15 residues. The CDR3 sequence is CASSSGQTTNEKLFF. Full variable domain (outside the CDR3, taken from reference TRBV9 and TRBJ1-4): DSGVTQTPKHLITATGQRVTLRCSPRSGDLSVYWYQQSLDQGLQFLIQYYNGEERAKGNILERFSAQQFPDLHSELNLSSLELGDSALYFCASSSGQTTNEKLFFGSGTQLSVL.

This rearrangement joins TRBV6-1 to TRBJ1-1; TCRdb names TRBD1, which stays unverified in the absence of DNA. Germline lookup yields CDR1 MNHNS and CDR2 SASEGT. The CDR3 is 13 amino acids. The CDR3 sequence is CAGARFVVTEAFF.

This chain joins TRBV10-3 and TRBJ2-7; TCRdb picks TRBD1, but there is no DNA to check that call. Germline V gene lookup returns CDR1 ENHRY and CDR2 SYGVKD. This CDR3 contains 13 residues. This CDR3 reads CATGAGGAGEQYF.

This chain links TRBV3-1 with TRBJ1-1; TCRdb's D gene call, TRBD1, goes unchecked for lack of DNA. Germline CDR1 and CDR2: LGHDT and YNNKEL (reference sequence). This CDR3 has 12 residues. This CDR3 is CASSTHGGKAFF.

The V and J genes are TRBV12-3 or TRBV12-4 and TRBJ2-7; TCRdb's assignment of TRBD1 cannot be checked, as there is no DNA. This CDR3 has 13 residues. The CDR3 sequence is CASSPGSLYEQYF.